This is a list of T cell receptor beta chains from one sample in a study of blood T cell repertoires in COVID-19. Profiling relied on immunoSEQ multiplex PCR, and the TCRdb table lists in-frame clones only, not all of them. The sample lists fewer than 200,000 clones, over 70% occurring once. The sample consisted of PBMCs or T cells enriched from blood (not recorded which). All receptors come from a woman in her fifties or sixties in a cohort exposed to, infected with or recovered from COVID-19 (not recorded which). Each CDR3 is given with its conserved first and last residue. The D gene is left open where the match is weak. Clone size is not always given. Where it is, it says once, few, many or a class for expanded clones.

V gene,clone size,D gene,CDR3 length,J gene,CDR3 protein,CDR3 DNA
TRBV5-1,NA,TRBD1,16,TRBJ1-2,CASSFSGAGGRDGYTF,TGCGCCAGCAGCTTTTCTGGGGCAGGGGGCCGGGATGGCTACACCTTC
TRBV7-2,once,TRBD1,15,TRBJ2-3,CASSAGGLSTDTQYF,TGTGCCAGCAGCGCAGGGGGCTTGAGCACAGATACGCAGTATTTT
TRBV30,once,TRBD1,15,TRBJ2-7,CAWSAGGAVIYEQYF,TGTGCCTGGAGTGCAGGGGGCGCAGTAATTTACGAGCAGTACTTC
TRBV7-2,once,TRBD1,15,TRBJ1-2,CASSLDRSLNYGYTF,TGTGCCAGCAGCTTGGACAGGTCTCTTAACTATGGCTACACCTTC
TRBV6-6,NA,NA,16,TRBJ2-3,CASRTHRDPSTDTQYF,TGTGCCAGCAGAACACACAGGGACCCTAGCACAGATACGCAGTATTTT
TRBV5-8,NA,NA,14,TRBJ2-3,CASSLGGLTDTQYF,TGTGCCAGCAGCTTGGGGGGCCTCACAGATACGCAGTATTTT
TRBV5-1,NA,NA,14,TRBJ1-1,CASSLEQGNTEAFF,TGCGCCAGCAGCTTGGAACAGGGGAACACTGAAGCTTTCTTT
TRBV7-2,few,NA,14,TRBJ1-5,CASSVRGTDQPQHF,TGTGCCAGCAGCGTCAGGGGAACCGATCAGCCCCAGCATTTT
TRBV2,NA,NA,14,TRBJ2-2,CASSEGTLTGELFF,TGTGCCAGCAGTGAGGGGACACTTACCGGGGAGCTGTTTTTT
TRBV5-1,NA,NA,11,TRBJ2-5,CASSFSETQYF,TGCGCCAGCAGCTTTTCGGAGACCCAGTACTTC
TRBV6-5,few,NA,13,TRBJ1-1,CASSLWRGTEAFF,TGTGCCAGCAGCCTTTGGAGGGGCACTGAAGCTTTCTTT
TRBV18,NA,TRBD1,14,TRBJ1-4,CASSHGQDNEKLFF,TGTGCCAGCTCACACGGACAGGATAATGAAAAACTGTTTTTT
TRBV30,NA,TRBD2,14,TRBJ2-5,CAWRLAGTPGAQYF,TGTGCCTGGAGACTAGCGGGGACCCCCGGGGCCCAGTACTTC
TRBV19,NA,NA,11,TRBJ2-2,CASSDTGELFF,TGTGCCAGTAGCGACACCGGGGAGCTGTTTTTT
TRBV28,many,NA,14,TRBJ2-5,CASTLASVRETQYF,TGTGCCAGCACCTTAGCGTCTGTTAGGGAGACCCAGTACTTC
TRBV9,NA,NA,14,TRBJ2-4,CASSVTAAKNIQYF,TGTGCCAGCAGCGTAACCGCGGCCAAAAACATTCAGTACTTC
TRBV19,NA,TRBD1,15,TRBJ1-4,CASSSNRQGSEKLFF,TGTGCCAGTAGTAGCAATAGACAGGGGAGTGAAAAACTGTTTTTT
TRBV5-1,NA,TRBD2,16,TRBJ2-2,CASSLKTSGSPGELFF,TGCGCCAGCAGCTTGAAGACTAGCGGGAGCCCCGGGGAGCTGTTTTTT
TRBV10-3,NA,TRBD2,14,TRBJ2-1,CAITKGLAGNEQFF,TGTGCCATCACCAAGGGACTAGCGGGAAATGAGCAGTTCTTC
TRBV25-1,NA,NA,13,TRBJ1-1,CASSRWEDTEAFF,TGTGCCAGCAGCCGGTGGGAGGACACTGAAGCTTTCTTT
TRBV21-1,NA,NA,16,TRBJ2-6,CASSKAGGSGANVLTF,TGTGCCAGCAGCAAAGCGGGAGGCTCTGGGGCCAACGTCCTGACTTTC
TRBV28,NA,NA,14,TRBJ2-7,CASSLSLPRDEQYF,TGTGCCAGCAGTTTATCCCTTCCCAGGGACGAGCAGTACTTC
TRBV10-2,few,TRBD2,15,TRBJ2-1,CASRDSGRGPGEQFF,TGCGCCAGCAGGGATAGCGGGAGGGGGCCGGGTGAGCAGTTCTTC
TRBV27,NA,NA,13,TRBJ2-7,CASSFGTPYEQYF,TGTGCCAGCAGTTTTGGGACTCCCTACGAGCAGTACTTC
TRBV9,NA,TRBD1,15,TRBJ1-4,CASSLRGQNNEKLFF,TGTGCCAGCAGCCTTAGGGGACAGAATAATGAAAAACTGTTTTTT
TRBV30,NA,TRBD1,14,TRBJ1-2,CAERPGQGASGYTF,TGTGCCGAACGACCGGGACAGGGGGCTAGTGGCTACACCTTC
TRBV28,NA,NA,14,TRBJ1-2,CASSPPGNHYGYTF,TGTGCCAGCAGTCCGCCGGGGAACCACTATGGCTACACCTTC